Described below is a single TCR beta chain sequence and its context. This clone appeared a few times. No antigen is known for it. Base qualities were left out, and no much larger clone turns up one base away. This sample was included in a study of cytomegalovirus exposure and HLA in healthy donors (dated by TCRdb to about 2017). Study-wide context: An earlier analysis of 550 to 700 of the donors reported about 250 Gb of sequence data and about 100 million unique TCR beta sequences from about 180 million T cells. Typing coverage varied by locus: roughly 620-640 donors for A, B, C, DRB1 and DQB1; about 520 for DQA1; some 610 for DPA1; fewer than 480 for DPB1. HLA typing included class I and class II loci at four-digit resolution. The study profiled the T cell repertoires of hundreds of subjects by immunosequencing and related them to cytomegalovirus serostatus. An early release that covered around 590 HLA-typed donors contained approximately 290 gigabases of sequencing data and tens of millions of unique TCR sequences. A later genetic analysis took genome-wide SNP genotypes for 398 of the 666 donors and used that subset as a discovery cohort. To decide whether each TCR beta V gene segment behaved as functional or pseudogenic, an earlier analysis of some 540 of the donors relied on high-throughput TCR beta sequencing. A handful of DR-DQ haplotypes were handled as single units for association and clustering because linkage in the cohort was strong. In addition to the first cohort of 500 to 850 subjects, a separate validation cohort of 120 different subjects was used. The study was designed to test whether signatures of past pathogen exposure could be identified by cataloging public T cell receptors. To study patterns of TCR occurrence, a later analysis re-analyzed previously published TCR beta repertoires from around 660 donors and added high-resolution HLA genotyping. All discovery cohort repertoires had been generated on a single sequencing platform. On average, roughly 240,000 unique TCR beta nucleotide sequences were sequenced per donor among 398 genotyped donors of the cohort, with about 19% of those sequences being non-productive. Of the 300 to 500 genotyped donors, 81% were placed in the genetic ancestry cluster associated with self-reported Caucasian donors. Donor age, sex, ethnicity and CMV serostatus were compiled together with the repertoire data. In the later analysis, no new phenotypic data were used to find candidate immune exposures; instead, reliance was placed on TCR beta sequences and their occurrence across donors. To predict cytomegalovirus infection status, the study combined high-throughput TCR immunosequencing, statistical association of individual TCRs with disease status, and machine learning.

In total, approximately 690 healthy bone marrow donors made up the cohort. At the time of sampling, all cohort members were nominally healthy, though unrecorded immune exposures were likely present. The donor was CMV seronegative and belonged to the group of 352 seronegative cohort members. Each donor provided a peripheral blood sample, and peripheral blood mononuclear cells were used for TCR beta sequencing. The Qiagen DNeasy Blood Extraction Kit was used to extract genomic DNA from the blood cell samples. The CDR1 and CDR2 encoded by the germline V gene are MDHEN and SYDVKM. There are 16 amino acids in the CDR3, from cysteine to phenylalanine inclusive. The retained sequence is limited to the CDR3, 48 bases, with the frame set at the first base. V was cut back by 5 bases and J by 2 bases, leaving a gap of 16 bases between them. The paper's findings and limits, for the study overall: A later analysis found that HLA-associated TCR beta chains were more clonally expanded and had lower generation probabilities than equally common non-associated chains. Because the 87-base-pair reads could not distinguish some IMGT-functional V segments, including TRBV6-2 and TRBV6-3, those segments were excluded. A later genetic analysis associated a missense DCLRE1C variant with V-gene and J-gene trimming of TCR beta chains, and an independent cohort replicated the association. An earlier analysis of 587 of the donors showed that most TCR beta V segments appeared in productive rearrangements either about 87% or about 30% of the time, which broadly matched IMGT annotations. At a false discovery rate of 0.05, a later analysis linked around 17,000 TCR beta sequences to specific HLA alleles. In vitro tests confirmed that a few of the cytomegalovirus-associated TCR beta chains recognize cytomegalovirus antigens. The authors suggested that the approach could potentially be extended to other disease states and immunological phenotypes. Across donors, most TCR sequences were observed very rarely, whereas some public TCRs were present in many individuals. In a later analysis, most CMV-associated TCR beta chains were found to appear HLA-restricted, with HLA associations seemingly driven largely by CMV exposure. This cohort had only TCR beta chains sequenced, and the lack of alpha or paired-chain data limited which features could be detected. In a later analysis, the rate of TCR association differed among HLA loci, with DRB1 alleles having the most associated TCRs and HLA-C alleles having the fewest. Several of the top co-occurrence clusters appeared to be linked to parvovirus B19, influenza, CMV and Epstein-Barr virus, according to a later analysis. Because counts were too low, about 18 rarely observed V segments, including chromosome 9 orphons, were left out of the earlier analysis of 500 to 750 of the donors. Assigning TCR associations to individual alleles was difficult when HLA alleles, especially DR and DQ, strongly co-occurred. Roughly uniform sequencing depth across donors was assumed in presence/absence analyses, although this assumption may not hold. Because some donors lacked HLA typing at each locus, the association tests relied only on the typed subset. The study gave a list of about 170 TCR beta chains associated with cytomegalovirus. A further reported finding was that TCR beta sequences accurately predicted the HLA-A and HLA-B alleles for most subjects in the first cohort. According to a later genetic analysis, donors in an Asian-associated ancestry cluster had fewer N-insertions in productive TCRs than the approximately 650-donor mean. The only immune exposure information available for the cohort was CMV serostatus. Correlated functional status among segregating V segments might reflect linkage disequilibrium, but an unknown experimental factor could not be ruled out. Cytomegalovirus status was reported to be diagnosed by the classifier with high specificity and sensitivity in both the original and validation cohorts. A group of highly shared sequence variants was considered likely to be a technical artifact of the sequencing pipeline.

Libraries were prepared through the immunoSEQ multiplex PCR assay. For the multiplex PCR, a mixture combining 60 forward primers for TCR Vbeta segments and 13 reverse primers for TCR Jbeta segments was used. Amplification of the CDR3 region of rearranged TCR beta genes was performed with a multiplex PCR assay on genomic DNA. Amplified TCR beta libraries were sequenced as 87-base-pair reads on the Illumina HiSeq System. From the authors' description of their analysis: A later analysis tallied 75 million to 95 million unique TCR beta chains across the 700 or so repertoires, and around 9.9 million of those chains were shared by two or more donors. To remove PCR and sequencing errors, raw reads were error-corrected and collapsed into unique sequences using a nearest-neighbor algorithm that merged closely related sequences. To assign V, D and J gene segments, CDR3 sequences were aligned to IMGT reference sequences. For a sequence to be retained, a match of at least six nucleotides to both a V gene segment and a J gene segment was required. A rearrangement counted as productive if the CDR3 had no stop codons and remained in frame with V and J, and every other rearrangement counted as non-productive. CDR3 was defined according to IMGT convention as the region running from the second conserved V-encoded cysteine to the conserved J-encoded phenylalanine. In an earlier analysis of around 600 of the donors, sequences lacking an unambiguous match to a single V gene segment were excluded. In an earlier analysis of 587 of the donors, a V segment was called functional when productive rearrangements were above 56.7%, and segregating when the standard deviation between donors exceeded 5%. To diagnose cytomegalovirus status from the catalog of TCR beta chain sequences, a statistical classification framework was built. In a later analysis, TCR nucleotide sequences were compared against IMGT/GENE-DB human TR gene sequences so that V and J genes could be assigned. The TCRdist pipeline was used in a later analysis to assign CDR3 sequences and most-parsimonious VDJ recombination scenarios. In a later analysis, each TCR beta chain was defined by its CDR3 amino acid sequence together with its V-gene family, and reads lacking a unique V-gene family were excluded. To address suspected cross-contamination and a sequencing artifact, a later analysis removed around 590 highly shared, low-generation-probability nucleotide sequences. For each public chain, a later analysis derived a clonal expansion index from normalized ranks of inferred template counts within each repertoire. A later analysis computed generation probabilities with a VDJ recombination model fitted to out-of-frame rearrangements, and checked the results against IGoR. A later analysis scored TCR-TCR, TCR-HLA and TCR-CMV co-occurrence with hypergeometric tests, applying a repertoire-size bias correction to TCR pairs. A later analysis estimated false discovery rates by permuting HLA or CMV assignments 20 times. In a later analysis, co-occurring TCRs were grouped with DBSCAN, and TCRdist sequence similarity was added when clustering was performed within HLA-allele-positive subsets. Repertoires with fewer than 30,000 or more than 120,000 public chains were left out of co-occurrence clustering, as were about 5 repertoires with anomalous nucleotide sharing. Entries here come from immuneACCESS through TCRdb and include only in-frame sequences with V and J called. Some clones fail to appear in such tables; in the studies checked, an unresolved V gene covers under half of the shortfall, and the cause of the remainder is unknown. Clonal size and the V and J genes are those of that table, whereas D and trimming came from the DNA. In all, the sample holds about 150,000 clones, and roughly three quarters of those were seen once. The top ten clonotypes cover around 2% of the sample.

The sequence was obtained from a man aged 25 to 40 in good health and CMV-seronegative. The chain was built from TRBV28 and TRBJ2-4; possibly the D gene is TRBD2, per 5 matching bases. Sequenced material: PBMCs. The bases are TGTGCCAGCAGTCGAGTCCCTTGGGAGTCCAAAAACATTCAGTACTTC. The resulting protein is CASSRVPWESKNIQYF.